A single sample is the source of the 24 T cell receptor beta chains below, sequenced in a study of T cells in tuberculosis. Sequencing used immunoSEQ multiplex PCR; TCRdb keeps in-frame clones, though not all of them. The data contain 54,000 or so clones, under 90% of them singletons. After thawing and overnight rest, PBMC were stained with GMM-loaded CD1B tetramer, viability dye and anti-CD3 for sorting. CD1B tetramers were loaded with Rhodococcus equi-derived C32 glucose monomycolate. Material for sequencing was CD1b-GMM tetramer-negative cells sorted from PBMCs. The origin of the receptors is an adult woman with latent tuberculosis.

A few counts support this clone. CDR3 sequence: CASRDGVGGKPQHF. The CDR3 region has the DNA TGTGCCAGTAGGGACGGTGTTGGGGGGAAGCCCCAGCATTTT. The chain combines TRBV19 with TRBJ1-5; D is perhaps TRBD1 (5 bases). Trimming cost V 6 bases and J 8 bases, with 17 bases left between them. The CDR3 contains 14 residues. Germline-derived CDR1 and CDR2 are LNHDA and SQIVND (reference sequence).

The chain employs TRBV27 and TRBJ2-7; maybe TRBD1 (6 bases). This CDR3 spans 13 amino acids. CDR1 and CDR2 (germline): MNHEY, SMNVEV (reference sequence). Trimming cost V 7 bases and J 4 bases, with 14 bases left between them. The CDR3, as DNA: TGTGCCAGCATGGGGGCTAGGGTTTACGAGCAGTACTTC. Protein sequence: CASMGARVYEQYF.

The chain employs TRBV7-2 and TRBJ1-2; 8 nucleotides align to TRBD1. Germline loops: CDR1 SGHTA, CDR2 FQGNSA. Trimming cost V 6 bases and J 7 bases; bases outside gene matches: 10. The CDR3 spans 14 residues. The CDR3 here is CASRQSTGVIGYTF. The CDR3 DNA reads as TGTGCCAGCAGACAGTCGACAGGGGTAATTGGCTACACCTTC.

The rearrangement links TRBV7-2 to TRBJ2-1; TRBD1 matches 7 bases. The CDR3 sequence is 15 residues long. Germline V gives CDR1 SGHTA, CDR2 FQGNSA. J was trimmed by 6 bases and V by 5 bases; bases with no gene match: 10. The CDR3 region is CASSPPGQTLNEQFF. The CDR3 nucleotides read TGTGCCAGCAGCCCCCCGGGACAGACCCTCAATGAGCAGTTCTTC.

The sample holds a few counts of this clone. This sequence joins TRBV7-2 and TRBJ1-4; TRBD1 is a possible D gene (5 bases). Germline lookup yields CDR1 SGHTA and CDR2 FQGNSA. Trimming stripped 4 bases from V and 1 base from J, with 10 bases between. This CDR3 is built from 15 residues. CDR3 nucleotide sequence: TGTGCCAGCAGCTCCGCGACAGTAACTAATGAAAAACTGTTTTTT. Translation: CASSSATVTNEKLFF.

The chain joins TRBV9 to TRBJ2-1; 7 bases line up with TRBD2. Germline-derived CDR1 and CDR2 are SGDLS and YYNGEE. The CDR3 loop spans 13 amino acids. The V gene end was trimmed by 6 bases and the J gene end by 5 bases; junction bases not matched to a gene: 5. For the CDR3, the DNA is TGTGCCAGCACGGGCGGGGGAAACAATGAGCAGTTCTTC. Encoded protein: CASTGGGNNEQFF.

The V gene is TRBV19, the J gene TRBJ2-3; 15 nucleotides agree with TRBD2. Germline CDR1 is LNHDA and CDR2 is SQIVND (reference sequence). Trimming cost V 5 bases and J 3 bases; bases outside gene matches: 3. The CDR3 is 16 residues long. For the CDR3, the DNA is TGTGCCAGTAGTCGGACTAGCGGGAGGGGTACAGATACGCAGTATTTT. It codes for CASSRTSGRGTDTQYF.

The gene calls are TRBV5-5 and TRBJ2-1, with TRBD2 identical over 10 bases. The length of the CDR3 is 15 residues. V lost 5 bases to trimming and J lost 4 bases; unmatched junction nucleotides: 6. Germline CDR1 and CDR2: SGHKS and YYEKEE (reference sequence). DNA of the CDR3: TGTGCCAGCAGACCCGTAGCGGGGGGATACAATGAGCAGTTCTTC. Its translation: CASRPVAGGYNEQFF. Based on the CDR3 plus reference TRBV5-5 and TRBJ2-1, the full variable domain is DAGVTQSPTHLIKTRGQQVTLRCSPISGHKSVSWYQQVLGQGPQFIFQYYEKEERGRGNFPDRFSARQFPNYSSELNVNALLLGDSALYLCASRPVAGGYNEQFFGPGTRLTVL.

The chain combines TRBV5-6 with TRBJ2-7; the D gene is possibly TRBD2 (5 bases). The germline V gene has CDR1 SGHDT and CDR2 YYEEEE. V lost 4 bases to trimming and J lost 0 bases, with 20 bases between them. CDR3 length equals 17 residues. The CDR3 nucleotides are TGTGCCAGCAGCCCCAGAGGTGGACGCGGGCTCTCCTACGAGCAGTACTTC. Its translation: CASSPRGGRGLSYEQYF.

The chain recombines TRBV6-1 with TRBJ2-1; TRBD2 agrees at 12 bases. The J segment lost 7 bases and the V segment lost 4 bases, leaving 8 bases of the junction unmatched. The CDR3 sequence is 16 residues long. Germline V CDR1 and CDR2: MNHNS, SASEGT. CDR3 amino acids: CASSGGLAGGRNEQFF. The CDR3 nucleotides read TGTGCCAGCAGTGGAGGGCTAGCGGGGGGGCGGAATGAGCAGTTCTTC.

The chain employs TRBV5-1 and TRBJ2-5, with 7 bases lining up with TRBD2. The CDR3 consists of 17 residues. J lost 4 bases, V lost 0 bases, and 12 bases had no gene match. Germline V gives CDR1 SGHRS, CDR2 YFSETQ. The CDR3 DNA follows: TGCGCCAGCAGCTTGGGACCCTCAGGCGGGAGCGGAGAGACCCAGTACTTC. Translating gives CASSLGPSGGSGETQYF.

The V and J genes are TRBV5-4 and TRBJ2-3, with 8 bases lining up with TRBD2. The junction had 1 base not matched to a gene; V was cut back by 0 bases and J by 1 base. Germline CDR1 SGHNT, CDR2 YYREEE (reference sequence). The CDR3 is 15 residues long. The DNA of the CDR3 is TGTGCCAGCAGCTTGGGAGCGGGGGGCACAGATACGCAGTATTTT. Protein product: CASSLGAGGTDTQYF.

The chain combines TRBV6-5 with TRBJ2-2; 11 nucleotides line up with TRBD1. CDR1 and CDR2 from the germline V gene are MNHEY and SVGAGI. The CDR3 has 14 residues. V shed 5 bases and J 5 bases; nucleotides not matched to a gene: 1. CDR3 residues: CASSRDRGTGELFF. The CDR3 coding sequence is TGTGCCAGCAGTAGGGACAGGGGGACCGGGGAGCTGTTTTTT.

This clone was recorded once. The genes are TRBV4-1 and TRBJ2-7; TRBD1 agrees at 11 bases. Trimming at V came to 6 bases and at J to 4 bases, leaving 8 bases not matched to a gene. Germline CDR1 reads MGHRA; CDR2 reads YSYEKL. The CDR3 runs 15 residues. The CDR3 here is CASSPGQGALYEQYF. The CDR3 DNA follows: TGCGCCAGCAGTCCCGGACAGGGGGCCTTATACGAGCAGTACTTC.

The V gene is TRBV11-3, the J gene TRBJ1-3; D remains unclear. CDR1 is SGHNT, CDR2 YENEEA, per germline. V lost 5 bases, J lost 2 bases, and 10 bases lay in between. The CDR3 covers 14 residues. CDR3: CASSPSPAGNTIYF. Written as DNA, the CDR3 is TGTGCCAGCAGCCCTAGTCCCGCTGGAAACACCATATATTTT.

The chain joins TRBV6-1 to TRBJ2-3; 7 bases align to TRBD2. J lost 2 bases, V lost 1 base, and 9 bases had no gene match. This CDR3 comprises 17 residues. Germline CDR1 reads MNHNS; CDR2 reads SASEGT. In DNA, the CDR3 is TGTGCCAGCAGTGAAGGGGACTCGGGACTATTCACAGATACGCAGTATTTT. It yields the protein CASSEGDSGLFTDTQYF.

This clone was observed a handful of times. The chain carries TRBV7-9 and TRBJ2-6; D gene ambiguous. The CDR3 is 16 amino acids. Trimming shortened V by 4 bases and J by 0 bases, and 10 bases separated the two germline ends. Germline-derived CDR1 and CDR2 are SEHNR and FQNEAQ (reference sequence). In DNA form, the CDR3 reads TGTGCCAGCAGCTCAAGAGGCGGCTCTGGGGCCAACGTCCTGACTTTC. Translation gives CASSSRGGSGANVLTF.

The CDR3 loop is CASGGINYGYTF. The CDR3 DNA reads as TGTGCCAGTGGGGGCATTAACTATGGCTACACCTTC. This chain joins TRBV19 and TRBJ1-2; a weak D match, TRBD1 (6 bases). V lost 8 bases to trimming and J lost 1 base, with 8 bases between them. This CDR3 region has 12 residues. The germline V gene has CDR1 LNHDA and CDR2 SQIVND (reference sequence).

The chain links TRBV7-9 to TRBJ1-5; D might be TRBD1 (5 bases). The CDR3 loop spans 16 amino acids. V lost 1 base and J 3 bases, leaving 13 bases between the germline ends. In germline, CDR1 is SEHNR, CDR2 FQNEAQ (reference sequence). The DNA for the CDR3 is TGTGCCAGCAGCTTAGGTGTCTCAGGGAACAATCAGCCCCAGCATTTT. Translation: CASSLGVSGNNQPQHF. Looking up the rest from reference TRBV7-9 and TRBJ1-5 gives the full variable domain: DTGVSQNPRHKITKRGQNVTFRCDPISEHNRLYWYRQTLGQGPEFLTYFQNEAQLEKSRLLSDRFSAERPKGSFSTLEIQRTEQGDSAMYLCASSLGVSGNNQPQHFGDGTRLSIL.

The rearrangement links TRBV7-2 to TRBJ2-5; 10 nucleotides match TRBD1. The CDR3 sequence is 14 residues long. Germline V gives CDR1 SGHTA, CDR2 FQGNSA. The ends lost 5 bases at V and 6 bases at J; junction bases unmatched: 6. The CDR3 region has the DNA TGTGCCAGCAGCATGGGACAGGGGATAAAGACCCAGTACTTC. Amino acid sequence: CASSMGQGIKTQYF. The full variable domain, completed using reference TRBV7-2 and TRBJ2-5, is GAGVSQSPSNKVTEKGKDVELRCDPISGHTALYWYRQSLGQGLEFLIYFQGNSAPDKSGLPSDRFSAERTGGSVSTLTIQRTQQEDSAVYLCASSMGQGIKTQYFGPGTRLLVL.

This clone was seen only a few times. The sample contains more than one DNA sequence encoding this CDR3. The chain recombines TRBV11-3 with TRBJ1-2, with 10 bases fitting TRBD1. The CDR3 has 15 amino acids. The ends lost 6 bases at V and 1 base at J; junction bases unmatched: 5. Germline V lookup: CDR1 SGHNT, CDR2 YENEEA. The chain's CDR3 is CASRPGQGDNYGYTF. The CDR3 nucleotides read TGTGCCAGCAGACCCGGACAGGGGGATAACTATGGCTACACCTTC. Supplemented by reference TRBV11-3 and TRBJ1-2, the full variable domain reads EAGVVQSPRYKIIEKKQPVAFWCNPISGHNTLYWYLQNLGQGPELLIRYENEEAVDDSQLPKDRFSAERLKGVDSTLKIQPAELGDSAVYLCASRPGQGDNYGYTFGSGTRLTVV.

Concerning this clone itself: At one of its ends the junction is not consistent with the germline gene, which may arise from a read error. The DNA of the CDR3 is TGTGCCACCAGCAGAGCGGACTCCGACAATGAGCAGTTCTTC. This encodes CATSRADSDNEQFF. The J gene is TRBJ2-1, the V gene TRBV15, with D possibly TRBD2 on 5 matching bases. The V gene's germline CDR1 is LNHNV and CDR2 YYDKDF (reference sequence). The CDR3 length is 14 residues.

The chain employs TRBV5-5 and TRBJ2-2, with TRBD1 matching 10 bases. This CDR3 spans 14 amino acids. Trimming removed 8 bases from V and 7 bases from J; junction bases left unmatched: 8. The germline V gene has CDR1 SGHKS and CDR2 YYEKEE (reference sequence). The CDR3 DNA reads TGTGCCAGTTCCGGGACAGGGGTTAACGGGGAGCTGTTTTTT. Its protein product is CASSGTGVNGELFF.

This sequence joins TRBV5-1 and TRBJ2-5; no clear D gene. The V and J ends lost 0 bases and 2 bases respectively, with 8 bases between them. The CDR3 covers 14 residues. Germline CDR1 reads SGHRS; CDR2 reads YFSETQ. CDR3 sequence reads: CASSLEVQQETQYF. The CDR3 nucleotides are TGCGCCAGCAGCTTGGAGGTACAGCAAGAGACCCAGTACTTC.